This T cell receptor (beta chain) was retrieved from a study of cytomegalovirus exposure and HLA in healthy donors. Study-wide results and caveats: Diagnosis of cytomegalovirus status made by the classifier reportedly showed high specificity and sensitivity. The tendency of first-cohort TCR clusters to co-occur in the 120 or so validation repertoires emerged from a later analysis.

Data came from immunoSEQ multiplex PCR; TCRdb stores just in-frame clones and leaves some out. This sample has about 190,000 clones, with more than 75% found just once. While the first cohort had fewer than 850 subjects, the donors belonged to the separate validation cohort of over a hundred subjects. A word on this clone: No antigen is known for it.

The clonotype originates from a man younger than 30 in good health and CMV-seropositive. The sequenced material came from PBMCs.

The CDR3, as DNA: TGTGCCAGCAGCGTATTAGTCACCGGGGAGCTGTTTTTT. Translating it yields CASSVLVTGELFF. J is TRBJ2-2 and V is TRBV9; D remains ambiguous. Per germline, CDR1 SGDLS and CDR2 YYNGEE. V dropped 1 base and J dropped 4 bases, with 5 bases sitting between them. This CDR3 has 13 amino acids.